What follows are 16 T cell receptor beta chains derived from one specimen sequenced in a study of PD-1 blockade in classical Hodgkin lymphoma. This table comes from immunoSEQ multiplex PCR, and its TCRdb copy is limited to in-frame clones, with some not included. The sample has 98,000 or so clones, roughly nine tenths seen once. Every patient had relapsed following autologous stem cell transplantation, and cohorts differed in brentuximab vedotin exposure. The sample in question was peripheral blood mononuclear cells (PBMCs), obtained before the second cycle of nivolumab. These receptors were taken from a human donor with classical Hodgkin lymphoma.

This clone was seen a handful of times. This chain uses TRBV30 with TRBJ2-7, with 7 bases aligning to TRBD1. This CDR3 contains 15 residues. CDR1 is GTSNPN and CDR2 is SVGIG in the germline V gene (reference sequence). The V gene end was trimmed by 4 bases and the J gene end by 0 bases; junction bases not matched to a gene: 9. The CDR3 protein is CAWNPDRISSYEQYF. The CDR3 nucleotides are TGTGCCTGGAACCCGGACAGGATAAGCTCCTACGAGCAGTACTTC.

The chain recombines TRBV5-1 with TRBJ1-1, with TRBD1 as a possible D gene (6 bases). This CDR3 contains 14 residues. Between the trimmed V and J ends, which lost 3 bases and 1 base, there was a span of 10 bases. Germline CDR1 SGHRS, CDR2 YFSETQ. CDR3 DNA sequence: TGCGCCAGCAGCTCGGACAGTCAGAACACTGAAGCTTTCTTT. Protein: CASSSDSQNTEAFF.

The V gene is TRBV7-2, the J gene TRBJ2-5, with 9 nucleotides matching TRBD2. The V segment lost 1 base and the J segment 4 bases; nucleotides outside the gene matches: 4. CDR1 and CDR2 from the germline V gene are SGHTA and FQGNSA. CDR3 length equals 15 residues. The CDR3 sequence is CASSLEAGGSETQYF. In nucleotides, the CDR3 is TGTGCCAGCAGCTTAGAAGCGGGAGGATCAGAGACCCAGTACTTC.

CDR3 in amino acids: CASSQDGQGLGNTEAFF. As DNA, the CDR3 is TGTGCCAGCAGCCAAGACGGACAGGGGCTGGGGAACACTGAAGCTTTCTTT. V gene TRBV4-2 combines with J gene TRBJ1-1; 9 bases are a match to TRBD1. Germline-derived CDR1 and CDR2 are LGHNA and YNFKEQ. Losses at the gene ends were 0 bases for V and 1 base for J; bases not matched to a gene: 6. This CDR3 region has 17 residues.

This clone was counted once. CDR3 amino acids: CASSPTNTEAFF. Written as DNA, the CDR3 is TGTGCCAGCAGTCCAACGAACACTGAAGCTTTCTTT. This chain uses TRBV6-6 with TRBJ1-1; D uncertain. Trimming removed 5 bases from V and 1 base from J, with 5 bases in between. CDR3 length: 12 amino acids. Germline lookup yields CDR1 MNHNY and CDR2 SVGAGI (reference sequence).

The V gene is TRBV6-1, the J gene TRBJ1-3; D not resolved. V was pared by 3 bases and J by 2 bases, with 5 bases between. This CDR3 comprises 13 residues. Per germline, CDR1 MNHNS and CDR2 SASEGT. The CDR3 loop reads CASSEKTGNTIYF. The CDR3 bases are TGTGCCAGCAGTGAGAAGACTGGAAACACCATATATTTT.

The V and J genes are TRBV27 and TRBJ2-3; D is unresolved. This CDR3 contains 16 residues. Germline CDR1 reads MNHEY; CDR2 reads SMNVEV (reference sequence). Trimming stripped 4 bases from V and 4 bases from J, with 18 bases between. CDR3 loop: CASSSEERSSADTQYF. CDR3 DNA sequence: TGTGCCAGCAGTTCCGAGGAGCGATCCAGCGCAGATACGCAGTATTTT.

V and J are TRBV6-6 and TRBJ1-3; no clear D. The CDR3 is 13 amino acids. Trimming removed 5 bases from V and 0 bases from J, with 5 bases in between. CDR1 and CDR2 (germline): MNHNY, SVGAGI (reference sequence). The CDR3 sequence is CASSTFSGNTIYF. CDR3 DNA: TGTGCCAGCAGTACCTTCTCTGGAAACACCATATATTTT.

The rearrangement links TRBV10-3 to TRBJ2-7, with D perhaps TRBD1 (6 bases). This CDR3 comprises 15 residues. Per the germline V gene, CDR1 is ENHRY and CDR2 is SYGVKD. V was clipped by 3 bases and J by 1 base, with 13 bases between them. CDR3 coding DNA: TGTGCCATCAGTGAAAGAGGGGGAAGATCCTACGAGCAGTACTTC. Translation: CAISERGGRSYEQYF.

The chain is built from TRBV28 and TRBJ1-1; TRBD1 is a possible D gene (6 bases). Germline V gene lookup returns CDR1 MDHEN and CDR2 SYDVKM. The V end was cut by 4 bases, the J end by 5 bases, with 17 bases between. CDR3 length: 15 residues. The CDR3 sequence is CASSSPRLQGTEAFF. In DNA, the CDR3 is TGTGCCAGCAGTTCCCCTAGACTCCAGGGGACTGAAGCTTTCTTT.

CDR3 sequence reads: CACTTPGLAGSTGELFF. The CDR3 nucleotides are TGTGCCTGTACAACTCCGGGACTAGCGGGTAGCACCGGGGAGCTGTTTTTT. This chain joins TRBV30 and TRBJ2-2; 12 bases are a match to TRBD2. Germline V gives CDR1 GTSNPN, CDR2 SVGIG (reference sequence). Trimming removed 6 bases from V and 4 bases from J; junction bases left unmatched: 12. This CDR3 has 17 amino acids.

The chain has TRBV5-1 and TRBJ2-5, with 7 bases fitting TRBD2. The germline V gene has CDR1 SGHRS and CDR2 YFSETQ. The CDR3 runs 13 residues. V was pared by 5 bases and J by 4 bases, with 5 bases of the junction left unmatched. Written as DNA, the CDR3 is TGCGCCAGCAGTGGGAGGGAAGGAGAGACCCAGTACTTC. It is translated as CASSGREGETQYF.

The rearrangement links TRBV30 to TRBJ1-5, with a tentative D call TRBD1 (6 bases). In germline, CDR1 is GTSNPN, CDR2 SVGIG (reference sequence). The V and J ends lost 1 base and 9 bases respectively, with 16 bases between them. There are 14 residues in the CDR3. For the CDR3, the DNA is TGTGCCTGGAGTGGCGAGGGGGAACGGGGGCCCCAGCATTTT. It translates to CAWSGEGERGPQHF.

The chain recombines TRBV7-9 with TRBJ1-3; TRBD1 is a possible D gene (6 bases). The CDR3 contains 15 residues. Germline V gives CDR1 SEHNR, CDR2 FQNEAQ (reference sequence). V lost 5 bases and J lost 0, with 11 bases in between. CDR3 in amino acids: CASSDGQTSGNTIYF. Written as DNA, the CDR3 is TGTGCCAGCAGCGATGGACAGACCTCTGGAAACACCATATATTTT.

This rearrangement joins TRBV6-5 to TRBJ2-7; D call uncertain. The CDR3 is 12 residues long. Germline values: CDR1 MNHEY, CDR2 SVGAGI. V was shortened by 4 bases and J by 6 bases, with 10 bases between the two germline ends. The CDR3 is CASSFPSAEQYF. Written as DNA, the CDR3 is TGTGCCAGCAGTTTCCCCTCTGCCGAGCAGTACTTC.

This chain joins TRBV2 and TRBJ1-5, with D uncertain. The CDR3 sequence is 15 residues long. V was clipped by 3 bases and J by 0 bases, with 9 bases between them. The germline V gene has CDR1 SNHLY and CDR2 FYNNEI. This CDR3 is CASSDHADSNQPQHF. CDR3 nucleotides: TGTGCCAGCAGTGATCATGCCGATAGCAATCAGCCCCAGCATTTT. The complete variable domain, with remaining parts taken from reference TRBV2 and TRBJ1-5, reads EPEVTQTPSHQVTQMGQEVILRCVPISNHLYFYWYRQILGQKVEFLVSFYNNEISEKSEIFDDQFSVERPDGSNFTLKIRSTKLEDSAMYFCASSDHADSNQPQHFGDGTRLSIL.